This TCR beta chain was captured by sequencing in a study of CD8 T cells in ankylosing spondylitis. Germline-derived CDR1 and CDR2 are ENHRY and SYGVKD. CDR3 length: 11 amino acids. The V end was cut by 3 bases, the J end by 7 bases, with 6 bases between. Study-wide points: The authors found the disease-linked clones to be CD8+ and relatively rare in peripheral blood. Seemingly distinctive of ankylosing spondylitis blood was a TCR beta motif formed by eight highly homologous variants. In the blood and synovial fluid of reactive arthritis, some motif variants had been previously reported. The clones that were linked to disease were reported to be significantly enriched in matched synovial fluid samples from ankylosing spondylitis patients.

The TCR beta libraries were generated through quantitative 5'-RACE incorporating molecular barcodes. Each CDR3 protein gets one entry after TCRdb re-called the 5' RACE reads with MiXCR. Here the sample spans fewer than 250,000 distinct CDR3 sequences, approximately 20% being singletons. Concerning this clonotype: The antigen remains unidentified.

The receptor was isolated from a male donor with ankylosing spondylitis. Input material: blood, either unsorted or a sorted T cell fraction (not recorded which). The V and J genes are TRBV10-3 and TRBJ1-1; weak D call: TRBD1 (5 bases). The DNA of the CDR3 is TGTGCCATCAGTGATGGGGGTGAAGCTTTCTTT. Encoded protein: CAISDGGEAFF.